The 19 T cell receptor beta chains in this list originate from one sample, sequenced in a study of breast tumors, draining lymph nodes, adjacent tissues. Via MiXCR, TCRdb re-called the multiplex PCR reads, giving one row per CDR3 protein. Of about 100,000 distinct CDR3 sequences in the sample, 21% were seen once. Axillary draining lymph nodes of breast cancer patients supplied the node samples. The sequenced sample consisted of axillary lymph node tissue. The receptors come from a female donor with breast cancer. Some clones in this sample may be carry-over from other donors' samples.

This clonotype was picked up many times. The rearrangement links TRBV7-9 to TRBJ2-6; 8 bases map to TRBD1. This CDR3 region has 18 residues. Germline V gene lookup returns CDR1 SEHNR and CDR2 FQNEAQ (reference sequence). V trimming: 3 bases; J trimming: 1 base; junction bases outside the gene matches: 8. This CDR3 is CASSFGQGSKSGANVLTF. CDR3 DNA: TGTGCCAGCAGCTTCGGACAGGGTAGTAAGTCTGGGGCCAACGTCCTGACTTTC.

On this clonotype: The junction shows a germline mismatch at one end, possibly a read error. The V and J genes are TRBV9 and TRBJ2-2; TRBD2 is a possible D gene (5 bases). Per germline, CDR1 SGDLS and CDR2 YYNGEE. The CDR3 sequence is 16 residues long. CDR3 bases: TGCGCCAGCGGCGTAGGGTTTAGCCCGAACACCGGGGAGCTGTTTTTT. Its protein is CASGVGFSPNTGELFF.

Of note for this clonotype: Just one base apart from a much larger clone, this may be a read error. The rearrangement joins TRBV5-4 to TRBJ2-7; TRBD2 matches at 9 bases. This CDR3 spans 16 amino acids. Trimming cost V 0 bases and J 8 bases; bases outside gene matches: 12. The V gene's germline CDR1 is SGHNT and CDR2 YYREEE (reference sequence). This chain's CDR3 is CASSLGPSSGIYKQYF. In nucleotides, the CDR3 is TGTGCCAGCAGCTTGGGGCCTTCTAGCGGGATATACAAGCAGTACTTC.

As to this clonotype: This may be a read error: a much more frequent sequence differs by one nucleotide. The chain recombines TRBV4-1 with TRBJ2-1; D is unresolved. The germline gives CDR1 MGHRA, CDR2 YSYEKL. V gave up 3 bases and J gave up 9 bases, with 12 bases separating them. The CDR3 totals 13 residues. The CDR3 loop is CASSHSQRSEQFF. The CDR3 nucleotides read TGCGCCAGCAGCCACAGCCAGCGCAGTGAGCAGTTCTTC.

This clonotype has at least ten counts. This sequence joins TRBV20-1 and TRBJ2-7, with TRBD1 identical over 8 bases. Germline values: CDR1 DFQATT, CDR2 SNEGSKA (reference sequence). The CDR3 contains 12 residues. With V trimmed by 5 bases and J by 2 bases, 2 bases remained unmatched. This CDR3 is CSAGQGPYEQYF. The CDR3 DNA is TGCAGTGCTGGACAGGGTCCCTACGAGCAGTACTTC.

This clonotype was counted many times. The chain carries TRBV7-8 and TRBJ2-2; D is perhaps TRBD2 (5 bases). The V gene lost 5 bases and the J gene lost 0 bases, with 10 bases spanning the gap. The CDR3 spans 15 residues. Germline V lookup: CDR1 SGHVS, CDR2 FQNEAQ. Here the CDR3 DNA reads TGTGCCAGCAGCGATTGGGAGACGAACACCGGGGAGCTGTTTTTT. Protein sequence: CASSDWETNTGELFF.

The V gene is TRBV7-8, the J gene TRBJ2-7; 14 positions match TRBD2. J gave up 5 bases and V 1 base, and 10 bases lay outside the gene matches. The length of the CDR3 is 18 residues. CDR1 and CDR2 (germline): SGHVS, FQNEAQ. CDR3 sequence: CASSLDEGLAGGGDEQYF. CDR3 coding DNA: TGTGCCAGCAGCTTAGATGAAGGACTAGCGGGAGGTGGGGACGAGCAGTACTTC.

This clonotype was seen ten or more times. In DNA form, the CDR3 reads TGTGCCAGTAGGCCCGGGACAGGGGCACGAAATCAGCCCCAGCATTTT. This sequence encodes CASRPGTGARNQPQHF. This chain connects TRBV19 to TRBJ1-5; 10 bases are shared with TRBD1. CDR1 and CDR2 (germline): LNHDA, SQIVND (reference sequence). This CDR3 region has 16 residues. Losses at the gene ends were 6 bases for V and 4 bases for J; bases not matched to a gene: 9.

In its sample, this clonotype was seen many times. The chain couples TRBV5-1 to TRBJ2-3, with D uncertain. CDR1 and CDR2 from the germline V gene are SGHRS and YFSETQ. V lost 0 bases and J 9 bases, leaving 5 bases between the germline ends. The CDR3 runs 11 residues. The CDR3 DNA reads TGCGCCAGCAGCTTGGGCCCAACGCAGTATTTT. Its protein is CASSLGPTQYF.

This clonotype was counted ten times or more. The rearrangement uses TRBV30 and TRBJ1-2, with D unclear. Germline CDR1 reads GTSNPN; CDR2 reads SVGIG (reference sequence). Trimming removed 6 bases from V and 5 bases from J, with 16 bases in between. CDR3 size: 13 residues. The CDR3 loop reads CACSMAARYGYTF. The CDR3 bases are TGTGCCTGCTCCATGGCGGCGCGGTATGGCTACACCTTC. Supplemented by reference TRBV30 and TRBJ1-2, the full variable domain reads SQTIHQWPATLVQPVGSPLSLECTVEGTSNPNLYWYRQAAGRGLQLLFYSVGIGQISSEVPQNLSASRPQDRQFILSSKKLLLSDSGFYLCACSMAARYGYTFGSGTRLTVV.

Regarding this clonotype: Its ends do not fully match the called genes, so a read error is possible. V and J are TRBV27 and TRBJ2-1, with 8 bases matching TRBD1. The germline CDR1 and CDR2 sequences are MNHEY and SMNVEV (reference sequence). This CDR3 region has 14 residues. The CDR3 sequence is CACSFGTGYNEQFF. The CDR3 nucleotides are TGTGCCTGCAGTTTCGGGACAGGCTACAATGAGCAGTTCTTC.

This clonotype was seen only a few times. The J gene is TRBJ2-4, the V gene TRBV15, with 10 bases aligning to TRBD1. The CDR3 spans 16 residues. The germline V gene encodes CDR1 LNHNV and CDR2 YYDKDF (reference sequence). Trimming took 3 bases from V and 6 from J; bases not matched to a gene: 8. In nucleotides, the CDR3 is TGTGCCACCAGCAGGGGACAGGGGCTATGGGGAAACATTCAGTACTTC. It encodes CATSRGQGLWGNIQYF.

This clonotype was counted ten times or more. The chain employs TRBV9 and TRBJ2-7, with a possible D match to TRBD1 (7 bases). V was trimmed by 4 bases and J by 4 bases, leaving 15 bases between them. CDR3 length equals 14 residues. Per germline, CDR1 SGDLS and CDR2 YYNGEE. The CDR3 DNA reads TGTGCCAGCAGCCCAGGAGGGGGCTTGTACGAGCAGTACTTC. Amino acids: CASSPGGGLYEQYF.

This clonotype was observed at least ten times. The rearrangement joins TRBV20-1 to TRBJ1-2; 10 bases line up with TRBD1. Germline V lookup: CDR1 DFQATT, CDR2 SNEGSKA (reference sequence). V shed 7 bases, J shed 2 bases, and the junction held 1 base outside the gene matches. The CDR3 is made up of 12 amino acids. CDR3 sequence (DNA): TGCAGTGGACAGGGGGCAAACTATGGCTACACCTTC. Protein sequence: CSGQGANYGYTF.

About this clonotype itself: A much larger clone lies a single base off, so this may be a read error. This chain connects TRBV9 to TRBJ1-4, with D possibly being TRBD1 (5 bases). Germline CDR1 is SGDLS and CDR2 is YYNGEE. The CDR3 loop spans 15 amino acids. CDR3 in DNA: TGTGCCAGCAGCGTAGGGGGCTCTCTTAATGAAAGACTGTTTTTT. It codes for CASSVGGSLNERLFF. Looking up the rest from reference TRBV9 and TRBJ1-4 gives the full variable domain: DSGVTQTPKHLITATGQRVTLRCSPRSGDLSVYWYQQSLDQGLQFLIQYYNGEERAKGNILERFSAQQFPDLHSELNLSSLELGDSALYFCASSVGGSLNERLFFGSGTQLSVL.

Concerning this clonotype: Just one base apart from a much larger clone, this may be a read error. This chain uses TRBV15 with TRBJ1-5; unclear D gene. V was clipped by 0 bases and J by 6 bases, with 12 bases between them. Germline lookup yields CDR1 LNHNV and CDR2 YYDKDF (reference sequence). CDR3 length: 15 amino acids. The CDR3 nucleotides read TGTGCCACCAGCAGAGATCTGGGGAATAGTCAGCCCCAGCATTTT. This translates into CATSRDLGNSQPQHF.

This clonotype was seen ten or more times. This rearrangement joins TRBV6-6 to TRBJ1-5; D might be TRBD1 (5 bases). Trimming removed 6 bases from V and 3 bases from J, with 15 bases in between. This CDR3 is 15 amino acids long. Germline CDR1 reads MNHNY; CDR2 reads SVGAGI (reference sequence). The CDR3 loop reads CASRKPTADNQPQHF. In nucleotides, the CDR3 is TGTGCCAGCAGGAAACCGACAGCAGACAATCAGCCCCAGCATTTT.

This clonotype was seen many times. The gene calls are TRBV5-6 and TRBJ1-3, with D perhaps TRBD1 (5 bases). Per germline, CDR1 SGHDT and CDR2 YYEEEE. V was shortened by 4 bases and J by 4 bases, with 18 bases between the two germline ends. CDR3 length: 16 residues. This CDR3 reads CASSAREGKGGNTIYF. As DNA, the CDR3 is TGTGCCAGCAGCGCACGAGAGGGGAAAGGGGGAAACACCATATATTTT. The whole variable domain, remainder taken from reference TRBV5-6 and TRBJ1-3, is DAGVTQSPTHLIKTRGQQVTLRCSPKSGHDTVSWYQQALGQGPQFIFQYYEEEERQRGNFPDRFSGHQFPNYSSELNVNALLLGDSALYLCASSAREGKGGNTIYFGEGSWLTVV.

On this clonotype itself: A read error is likely, as this CDR3 ends without the conserved phenylalanine or tryptophan. This chain links TRBV12-3 or TRBV12-4 with TRBJ1-2; TRBD1 agrees at 7 bases. This CDR3 comprises 14 residues. J lost 4 bases, V lost 5 bases, and 7 bases had no gene match. The CDR3 reads CASSEAAGGYGYTL. The CDR3 nucleotides read TGTGCCAGCAGTGAAGCTGCAGGGGGCTATGGCTACACCCTC.